Presented here are 20 T cell receptor beta chains from one specimen sequenced in a study of technical replicates of blood from several donors. The table came from immunoSEQ multiplex PCR; TCRdb's copy has only in-frame clones and leaves some out. The sample carries some 89,000 clones, over 85% recorded once. The sequencing sample was made of T cells isolated from PBMCs. Receptor source: a human donor in good health.

J is TRBJ2-5 and V is TRBV13; D possibly corresponds to TRBD2 (5 bases). This CDR3 contains 14 residues. The V end was cut by 5 bases, the J end by 4 bases, with 14 bases between. Germline lookup yields CDR1 PRHDT and CDR2 FYEKMQ (reference sequence). The CDR3 region has the DNA TGTGCCAGCAGCCTCCCCGGGGTTATAGAGACCCAGTACTTC. Protein: CASSLPGVIETQYF.

This chain links TRBV30 with TRBJ2-2, with D unresolved. Trimming took off 4 bases at V and 5 bases at J, with 8 bases between the two ends. The CDR3 sequence is 12 residues long. Germline assignment: CDR1 GTSNPN and CDR2 SVGIG (reference sequence). In nucleotides, the CDR3 is TGTGCCTGGATCTATTCTACCGGGGAGCTGTTTTTT. This sequence encodes CAWIYSTGELFF.

This chain uses TRBV4-3 with TRBJ1-5; D possibly corresponds to TRBD1 (6 bases). Trimming stripped 1 base from V and 2 bases from J, with 9 bases between. This CDR3 is 15 amino acids long. CDR1 LGHNA and CDR2 YSLEER come from the germline V gene. The CDR3 nucleotides are TGCGCCAGCAGCCAAGGGACAGTCGGCAATCAGCCCCAGCATTTT. Its translation: CASSQGTVGNQPQHF.

V is TRBV27 and J is TRBJ1-3, with a possible D match to TRBD1 (5 bases). The CDR3 is made up of 16 amino acids. The V end was cut by 0 bases, the J end by 2 bases, with 11 bases between. The germline V gene encodes CDR1 MNHEY and CDR2 SMNVEV (reference sequence). The DNA for the CDR3 is TGTGCCAGCAGTTTATCCGGGGACTGGACTGGAAACACCATATATTTT. Its protein is CASSLSGDWTGNTIYF.

The chain is built from TRBV30 and TRBJ2-2; TRBD2 agrees at 12 bases. Trimming removed 2 bases from V and 5 bases from J; junction bases left unmatched: 3. The CDR3 loop spans 15 amino acids. Germline loops: CDR1 GTSNPN, CDR2 SVGIG (reference sequence). The CDR3: CAWSPGLAGTGELFF. The CDR3 bases are TGTGCCTGGAGTCCCGGACTAGCGGGGACCGGGGAGCTGTTTTTT.

The rearrangement uses TRBV7-9 and TRBJ2-7, with 9 bases identical to TRBD1. The junction had 5 bases not matched to a gene; V was cut back by 4 bases and J by 4 bases. There are 14 residues in the CDR3. Germline lookup yields CDR1 SEHNR and CDR2 FQNEAQ (reference sequence). DNA for the CDR3: TGTGCCAGCAGCTCACCGGGACAGGGATACGAGCAGTACTTC. Translated: CASSSPGQGYEQYF.

This clone was observed a few times. The chain links TRBV29-1 to TRBJ1-1, with D tentatively TRBD1 (6 bases). V was clipped by 4 bases and J by 1 base, with 13 bases between them. This CDR3 region has 14 residues. In germline, CDR1 is SQVTM, CDR2 ANQGSEA. The CDR3 is CSVGQLGGNTEAFF. The CDR3, as DNA: TGCAGCGTTGGACAGCTAGGGGGGAACACTGAAGCTTTCTTT.

As regards this clone: Sequence at one end of the junction differs from germline and may be a read error. In DNA, the CDR3 is TGTGCCAGCAGCCGCAAACTAGCGGGGGAACTGTTCTTC. Protein product: CASSRKLAGELFF. The V gene is TRBV14, the J gene TRBJ2-7, with 11 bases identical to TRBD2. Germline-derived CDR1 and CDR2 are SGHDN and FVKESK. CDR3 length: 13 amino acids.

The rearrangement uses TRBV5-5 and TRBJ2-1, with D uncertain. Germline loops: CDR1 SGHKS, CDR2 YYEKEE (reference sequence). V lost 4 bases, J lost 5 bases, and 16 bases lay in between. This CDR3 contains 15 residues. In DNA, the CDR3 is TGTGCCAGCAGCCTGGTGGGCTCGAGTAACAATGAGCAGTTCTTC. This translates into CASSLVGSSNNEQFF.

V usage is TRBV28 and J usage is TRBJ1-5; D possibly corresponds to TRBD1 (5 bases). This CDR3 has 17 amino acids. Trimming cost V 4 bases and J 0 bases, with 16 bases left between them. Germline CDR1 is MDHEN and CDR2 is SYDVKM. The chain's CDR3 is CASSWVDGGYSNQPQHF. CDR3 nucleotide sequence: TGTGCCAGCAGTTGGGTGGACGGGGGTTATAGCAATCAGCCCCAGCATTTT.

Comments on this clone: One end of the junction fails to match germline, which may point to a read error. CDR3 sequence: CASSSATGVIQETQYF. CDR3 DNA: TGTGCTAGCAGCTCAGCGACAGGGGTAATACAAGAGACCCAGTACTTC. The chain carries TRBV7-7 and TRBJ2-5; 8 nucleotides align to TRBD1. The germline gives CDR1 SSHAT, CDR2 FNYEAQ (reference sequence). The CDR3 contains 16 residues.

This sequence joins TRBV2 and TRBJ2-7; 8 bases match TRBD2. Unmatched junction bases numbered 5, after V lost 7 bases and J lost 6 bases. This CDR3 spans 12 amino acids. Germline lookup yields CDR1 SNHLY and CDR2 FYNNEI. The CDR3 region is CASKAGESEQYF. CDR3 coding DNA: TGTGCCAGCAAAGCGGGAGAATCCGAGCAGTACTTC.

The rearrangement joins TRBV14 to TRBJ1-5; TRBD1 might be the D (5 bases). CDR1 SGHDN and CDR2 FVKESK come from the germline V gene. V was pared by 5 bases and J by 0 bases, with 8 bases between. This CDR3 contains 14 residues. The CDR3 spells CASSSQGSNQPQHF. As DNA, the CDR3 is TGTGCCAGCAGCTCTCAGGGTAGCAATCAGCCCCAGCATTTT.

The V call is TRBV6-5, the J call TRBJ1-1, with D possibly being TRBD1 (5 bases). The CDR3 extends over 14 amino acids. CDR1 is MNHEY and CDR2 is SVGAGI in the germline V gene. The V end lost 0 bases, the J end lost 9 bases, and 14 bases lay between the germline ends. The CDR3 nucleotides read TGTGCCAGCAGTTACTCTGCGGGCGGGGGGAAAGCTTTCTTT. This codes for CASSYSAGGGKAFF.

The chain has TRBV7-2 and TRBJ2-3; TRBD2 matches 11 bases. Germline-derived CDR1 and CDR2 are SGHTA and FQGNSA. The trim removed 4 bases at V and 4 bases at J, leaving 7 bases unmatched. The CDR3 spans 16 residues. CDR3 residues: CASSSPTSGTSDTQYF. The CDR3 DNA follows: TGTGCCAGCAGCTCCCCGACTAGCGGGACCTCAGATACGCAGTATTTT.

CDR3 region: CASSFSLNSQPQHF. CDR3 DNA sequence: TGTGCCAGCAGTTTTTCTCTAAATAGTCAGCCCCAGCATTTT. The chain has TRBV28 and TRBJ1-5; D gene unclear. Trimming took 3 bases from V and 6 from J, leaving 12 bases between them. CDR1 and CDR2 (germline): MDHEN, SYDVKM. The length of the CDR3 is 14 residues.

The chain has TRBV10-3 and TRBJ2-7; unclear D gene. Deletions cut 4 bases from V and 1 base from J, with 5 bases between. Per the germline V gene, CDR1 is ENHRY and CDR2 is SYGVKD. There are 12 residues in the CDR3. Here the CDR3 DNA reads TGTGCCATCAGTGGTCAGTCCTACGAGCAGTACTTC. Its protein is CAISGQSYEQYF.

The chain employs TRBV5-6 and TRBJ2-1; weak D call: TRBD2 (6 bases). Trimming cost V 2 bases and J 0 bases, with 15 bases left between them. Germline V lookup: CDR1 SGHDT, CDR2 YYEEEE. The CDR3 length is 17 residues. CDR3 residues: CASSLGFGRGSYNEQFF. The CDR3 region has the DNA TGTGCCAGCAGCTTAGGATTTGGGCGGGGCTCCTACAATGAGCAGTTCTTC.

The genes are TRBV7-3 and TRBJ2-1, with 7 bases matching TRBD1. CDR3 size: 15 residues. Germline V CDR1 and CDR2: SGHTA, FQGTGA. V lost 2 bases and J lost 4; bases outside the gene matches: 5. DNA of the CDR3: TGTGCCAGCAGCTTAGTGGGGACAGATTACAATGAGCAGTTCTTC. This sequence encodes CASSLVGTDYNEQFF.

This chain links TRBV9 with TRBJ2-7; TRBD1 is a possible D gene (5 bases). In germline, CDR1 is SGDLS, CDR2 YYNGEE. The V end lost 4 bases, the J end lost 2 bases, and 10 bases lay between the germline ends. CDR3 length equals 13 residues. CDR3 amino acids: CASSRQSTYEQYF. The CDR3 DNA follows: TGTGCCAGCAGCCGACAGAGCACCTACGAGCAGTACTTC.